The clone carrying this T cell receptor beta chain has a count of ten or more. The data were produced by immunoSEQ multiplex PCR, yet TCRdb's version contains in-frame clones alone and is incomplete. The sample shows roughly 400,000 clones, about 88% of them seen only once. These data are taken from a study of Ad26.COV2.S vaccination and SARS-CoV-2 variants. The germline V gene has CDR1 MNHEY and CDR2 SVGEGT. With 5 bases removed from V and 2 bases from J, the gap between germline ends came to 16 bases. The CDR3 contains 15 residues. Treatment in this sample: around 19 received Ad26.COV2.S at low or high dose, single or two shots; several received placebo; per-sample allocation not given. Day 63 after the first injection of vaccine or placebo was the sampling time.

The TCR originated in a person between 18 and 65 years old who received the Ad26.COV2.S COVID-19 vaccine or a placebo. The sequencing here drew on peripheral blood, taken in a trial of Ad26.COV2.S vaccine versus placebo. The chain uses TRBV6-2 or TRBV6-3 and TRBJ2-7; D is uncertain. The CDR3 protein is CASSPNVGRTYEQYF. The CDR3, as DNA: TGTGCCAGCAGTCCCAACGTGGGAAGGACCTACGAGCAGTACTTC.